These 9 T cell receptor beta chains originate from one sample sequenced in a study of response to subunit inactivated influenza vaccine. TCRdb used MiXCR to reprocess the RT-PCR reads, holding one entry per CDR3 protein. The table has about 520,000 distinct CDR3 sequences, roughly 27% seen once. The sample consisted of CD4+ T cells sorted from PBMCs, taken roughly 5 days after vaccination. The receptors shown here come from a man aged 50-59 years who received an inactivated influenza vaccine.

This clonotype was seen only once. The rearrangement links TRBV15 to TRBJ2-5, with D perhaps TRBD1 (6 bases). The CDR3 totals 14 residues. CDR1 is LNHNV and CDR2 is YYDKDF in the germline V gene (reference sequence). Between the trimmed V and J ends, which lost 4 bases and 0 bases, there was a span of 9 bases. The CDR3 loop is CATSKGDHQETQYF. The CDR3 DNA sequence: TGTGCCACCAGCAAGGGGGACCACCAAGAGACCCAGTACTTC.

In this sample, this clonotype is medium-sized. The J gene is TRBJ1-2, the V gene TRBV24-1, with D unclear. Per the germline V gene, CDR1 is KGHDR and CDR2 is SFDVKD. V lost 2 bases to trimming and J lost 2 bases, with 8 bases between them. This CDR3 has 14 amino acids. CDR3 coding DNA: TGTGCCACCAGTGATTGGACGGGAAACTATGGCTACACCTTC. As protein: CATSDWTGNYGYTF.

In its sample, this clonotype was seen a few times. The V and J genes are TRBV5-1 and TRBJ2-7, with D unclear. Germline CDR1 reads SGHRS; CDR2 reads YFSETQ. V dropped 1 base and J dropped 1 base, with 9 bases sitting between them. The CDR3 totals 14 residues. CDR3 nucleotides: TGCGCCAGCAGCTTGTCTTACGAATCCTACGAGCAGTACTTC. This translates into CASSLSYESYEQYF.

This clonotype has just a few counts. This chain joins TRBV5-4 and TRBJ2-1; maybe TRBD2 (7 bases). The CDR3 sequence is 16 residues long. Trimming left V 1 base short and J 4 bases short, with 15 bases between. CDR1 and CDR2 (germline): SGHNT, YYREEE (reference sequence). The CDR3, as DNA: TGTGCCAGCAGCTTGCCTGGGGGGGCCTCTTACAATGAGCAGTTCTTC. Translation: CASSLPGGASYNEQFF.

The V call is TRBV5-1, the J call TRBJ2-7; D gene uncertain. This CDR3 spans 15 amino acids. Trimming took 0 bases from V and 3 from J, leaving 13 bases between them. The germline CDR1 and CDR2 sequences are SGHRS and YFSETQ. CDR3 sequence: CASSLEVYRDYEQYF. CDR3 coding DNA: TGCGCCAGCAGCTTGGAAGTCTACCGAGACTACGAGCAGTACTTC.

This clonotype was counted only a few times. The CDR3 is CASSPERGGRDTQYF. The CDR3 nucleotides are TGCGCCAGCAGCCCGGAGAGGGGGGGGAGAGATACGCAGTATTTT. The chain is built from TRBV5-1 and TRBJ2-3; maybe TRBD2 (7 bases). CDR1 is SGHRS, CDR2 YFSETQ, per germline. There are 15 residues in the CDR3. V was pared by 4 bases and J by 5 bases, with 17 bases between.

This chain uses TRBV4-3 with TRBJ2-7; 7 bases map to TRBD2. V lost 1 base to trimming and J lost 1 base; unmatched junction nucleotides: 1. This CDR3 comprises 14 residues. CDR1 is LGHNA and CDR2 is YSLEER in the germline V gene. The DNA of the CDR3 is TGCGCCAGCAGCCAAGCTAGCGGTTCCTACGAGCAGTACTTC. Translating it yields CASSQASGSYEQYF.

The chain has TRBV7-2 and TRBJ2-7; a possible D gene is TRBD1 (5 bases). The CDR3 totals 13 residues. Germline CDR1 reads SGHTA; CDR2 reads FQGNSA. Trimming cost V 5 bases and J 6 bases, with 14 bases left between them. The CDR3 reads CASSPGLIGEQYF. For the CDR3, the DNA is TGTGCCAGCAGCCCAGGGTTGATTGGCGAGCAGTACTTC.

The rearrangement joins TRBV7-6 to TRBJ2-1; D is possibly TRBD1 or TRBD2 (6 bases each). V was trimmed by 2 bases and J by 8 bases, leaving 10 bases between them. In germline, CDR1 is SGHVS, CDR2 FNYEAQ. The CDR3 is 13 residues long. The CDR3 loop reads CASSLRGAYEQFF. Written as DNA, the CDR3 is TGTGCCAGCAGCTTAAGGGGGGCCTATGAGCAGTTCTTC.